This TCR beta chain was sequenced during a study of blood T cell repertoires in COVID-19. Across the whole study: Sample material is recorded as cDNA or gDNA derived from T cells, B-cell-depleted T cells, or PBMCs.

The assay was immunoSEQ multiplex PCR, and TCRdb's table has in-frame clones only and misses some. The table has about 100,000 clones, around 81% seen once; the top ten hold 13%. Germline values: CDR1 LNHDA, CDR2 SQIVND (reference sequence). CDR3 length: 12 residues. The V end was cut by 6 bases, the J end by 9 bases, with 12 bases between. The TCR was taken from a man aged 50-60 years with active or convalescent COVID-19. The sequenced sample consisted of peripheral blood. The chain employs TRBV19 and TRBJ2-1; no firm D call. CDR3 bases: TGTGCCAGTAGACTTGGAGTCTCTGAGCAGTTCTTC. Protein sequence: CASRLGVSEQFF.